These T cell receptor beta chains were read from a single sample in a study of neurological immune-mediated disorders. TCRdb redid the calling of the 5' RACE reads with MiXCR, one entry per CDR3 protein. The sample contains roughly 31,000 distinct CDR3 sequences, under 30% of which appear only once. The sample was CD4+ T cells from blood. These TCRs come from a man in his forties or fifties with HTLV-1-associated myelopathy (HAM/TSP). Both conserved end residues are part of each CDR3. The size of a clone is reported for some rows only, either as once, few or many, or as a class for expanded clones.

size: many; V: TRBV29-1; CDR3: CSVEDPGSNYEQYF
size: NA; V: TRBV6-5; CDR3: CASSYSRGDNSPLHF
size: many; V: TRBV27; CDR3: CASSSSYRGRWNEQYF
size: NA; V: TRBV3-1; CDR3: CASSRDGANTEAFF
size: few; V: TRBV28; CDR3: CASRTQHSPLHF
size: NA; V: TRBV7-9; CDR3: CASSPPRRVNTEAFF
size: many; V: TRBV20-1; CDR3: CSAGLGGAANEQFF
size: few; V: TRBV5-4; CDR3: CASSLGTVSYEQYF
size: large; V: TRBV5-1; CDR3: CASSILPNTEAFF
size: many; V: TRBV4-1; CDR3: CASSHLRLELGQGNSPLHF
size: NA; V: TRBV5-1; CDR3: CASSPSGQDNSPLHF
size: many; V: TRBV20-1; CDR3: CSARDPLNQPQHF
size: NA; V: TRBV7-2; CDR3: CASSQTGERETQYF
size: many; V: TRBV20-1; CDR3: CSARELAGGRETQYF
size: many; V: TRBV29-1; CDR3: CSALHWTVNTEAFF
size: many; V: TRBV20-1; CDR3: CSARLGGRETQYF
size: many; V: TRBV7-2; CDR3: CASSSDRAGTQYF
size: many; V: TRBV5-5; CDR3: CASSLHTNQPQHF
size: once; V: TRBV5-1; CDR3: CASRPVTGELFF
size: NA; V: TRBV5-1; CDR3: CASGRQGLRNTEAFF
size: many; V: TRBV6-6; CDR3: CASSPDRGPMGGYTF
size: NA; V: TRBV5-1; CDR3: CASSLEATENYEQYF
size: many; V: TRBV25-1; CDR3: CASSGNRSPASYGYTF
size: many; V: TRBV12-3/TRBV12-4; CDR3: CASSPGQSIGELFF
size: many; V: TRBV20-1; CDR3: CSASGVAERTEAFF
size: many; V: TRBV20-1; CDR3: CSARRQWGLEETQYF
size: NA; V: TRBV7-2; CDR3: CASSPIPSSSYNEQFF
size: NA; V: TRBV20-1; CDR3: CSVLGPGTDTQYF
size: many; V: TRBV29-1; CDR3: CSVAFGQDQPQHF
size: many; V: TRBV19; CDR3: CASSIESRSNQPQHF
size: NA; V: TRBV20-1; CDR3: CSARGTGDVLYGYTF
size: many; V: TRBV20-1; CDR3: CSAREGINYGYTF
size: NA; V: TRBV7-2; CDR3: CATSQNIQYF
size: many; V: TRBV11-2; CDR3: CASSPSPGANVLTF
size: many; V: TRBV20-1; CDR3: CSARDQGGWTEAFF
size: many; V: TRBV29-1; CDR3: CSAQGSDNPYEQYF
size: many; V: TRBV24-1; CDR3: CATSRDGVNTEAFF
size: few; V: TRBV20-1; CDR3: CSAEPGQGADGYTF
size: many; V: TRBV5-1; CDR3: CASSLYNEQFF
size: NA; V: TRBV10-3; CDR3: CATLQQGQNEQFF
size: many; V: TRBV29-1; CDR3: CSVGVAGASTDTQYF
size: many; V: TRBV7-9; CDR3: CASSQDSWTF
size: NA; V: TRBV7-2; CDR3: CASSFSSGQGAFEQFF
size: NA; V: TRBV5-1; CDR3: CASSREGDVYGYTF
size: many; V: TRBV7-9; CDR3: CASSPVGGYSYEQYF
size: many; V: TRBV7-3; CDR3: CASSSRRGPTYNEQFF
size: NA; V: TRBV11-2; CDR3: CASSLNGLAGDEQFF
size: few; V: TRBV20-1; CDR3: CSASLAGGSYNEQFF
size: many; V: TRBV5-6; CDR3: CASSMGLSEQPQHF
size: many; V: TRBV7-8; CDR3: CASSPGHMNTEAFF
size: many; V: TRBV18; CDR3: CASSPGLSNTEAFF
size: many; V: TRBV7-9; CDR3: CASSAQTGTVTEAFF
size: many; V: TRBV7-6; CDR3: CASENSGQEPLGAFF
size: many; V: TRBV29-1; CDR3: CSVVTGLEKLFF
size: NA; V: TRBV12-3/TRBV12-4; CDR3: CASSLVGERGANVLTF